This TCR beta chain was captured by sequencing in a study of blood T cell repertoires in COVID-19. Study-level background: Acute and convalescent COVID-19 samples came from the United States, Italy and Spain.

Per the original data handling: From reference gene primer amplification, estimates of nucleated cell counts were derived. The protocol was immunoSEQ multiplex PCR, while the TCRdb copy is restricted to in-frame clones and leaves out a portion. D and trimming come from the DNA, and the V and J calls and clone size come from that table. Seen here are some 120,000 clones, roughly four fifths observed once, and the top ten hold around 9.3%. This CDR3 comprises 15 residues. The V end lost 0 bases, the J end lost 3 bases, and 12 bases lay between the germline ends. Germline V gene data show CDR1 as SGHRS and CDR2 as YFSETQ. This clone was seen only once.

This TCR derives from a human donor in a cohort sampled during active COVID-19. The sequencing input was peripheral blood. The rearrangement uses TRBV5-1 and TRBJ1-1, with D uncertain. The CDR3 coding sequence is TGCGCCAGCAGCTTGGGGGCCGGCCGGTACACTGAAGCTTTCTTT. Protein: CASSLGAGRYTEAFF.